These 27 T cell receptor beta chains came from one sample sequenced in a study of metastatic and nonmetastatic thyroid tumors. From the PCR reads, TCRdb re-called clones with MiXCR. The sample records under 45,000 clones, over 15% being singletons. No treatment of any kind had been given to any patient before thyroid surgery. Sequencing used tumor tissue. These receptors came from a female donor with papillary thyroid cancer or a benign thyroid nodule (not recorded which). Some clones in this sample may be carry-over from other donors' samples.

This clone was detected many times. The genes are TRBV12-3 or TRBV12-4 and TRBJ1-1; the match to TRBD1 covers 8 bases. There are 12 residues in the CDR3. V lost 3 bases and J lost 7; bases outside the gene matches: 1. The CDR3 loop reads CASSLTGVEAFF. The CDR3 DNA follows: TGTGCCAGCAGTTTGACAGGGGTTGAAGCTTTCTTT.

In this sample, this clone turned up many times. The chain carries TRBV5-4 and TRBJ1-5; D might be TRBD1 (5 bases). V lost 0 bases, J lost 7 bases, and 14 bases lay in between. CDR3 length equals 15 residues. Germline CDR1 reads SGHNT; CDR2 reads YYREEE (reference sequence). The CDR3 bases are TGTGCCAGCAGCTTGGACGGGGTTAGGGGACAGCCCCAGCATTTT. Its translation is CASSLDGVRGQPQHF.

The sample holds many counts of this clone. The gene calls are TRBV20-1 and TRBJ1-5, with D possibly matching TRBD1 (6 bases). This CDR3 spans 15 amino acids. The germline V and J ends were trimmed by 4 bases and 4 bases, with 17 bases remaining between them. Germline loops: CDR1 DFQATT, CDR2 SNEGSKA (reference sequence). The CDR3 nucleotides are TGCAGTGCTACGAACCCAGGACAGTTAAATCAGCCCCAGCATTTT. This sequence encodes CSATNPGQLNQPQHF.

This clone was counted a few times. One base away lies a much larger clone, so this may be a sequencing read error. This sequence joins TRBV6-1 and TRBJ1-2; 7 bases line up with TRBD1. The J segment lost 2 bases and the V segment lost 6 bases, leaving 3 bases of the junction unmatched. The length of the CDR3 is 13 residues. Per germline, CDR1 MNHNS and CDR2 SASEGT. CDR3 sequence reads: CASSSTGNYGYTF. Written as DNA, the CDR3 is TGTGCCAGCAGCTCGACAGGGAACTATGGCTACACCTTC.

This clone was found many times. V usage is TRBV12-3 or TRBV12-4 and J usage is TRBJ2-3, with a possible D match to TRBD2 (6 bases). This CDR3 comprises 14 residues. Trimming took 5 bases from V and 2 from J, leaving 11 bases between them. This CDR3 reads CASSTLADTDTQYF. Here the CDR3 DNA reads TGTGCCAGCAGTACACTAGCAGACACAGATACGCAGTATTTT.

The rearrangement links TRBV20-1 to TRBJ2-7; D could derive from TRBD1 or TRBD2 (5 bases each). CDR1 and CDR2 from the germline V gene are DFQATT and SNEGSKA (reference sequence). This CDR3 is built from 12 residues. V was cut by 5 bases and J by 1 base, with 9 bases left in between. CDR3 region: CSAGGISYEQYF. The CDR3 nucleotides read TGCAGTGCTGGGGGTATTTCCTACGAGCAGTACTTC.

This chain joins TRBV28 and TRBJ2-1; D might be TRBD1 (5 bases). Germline assignment: CDR1 MDHEN and CDR2 SYDVKM. The CDR3 spans 17 residues. Deletions cut 6 bases from V and 5 bases from J, with 23 bases between. The CDR3 sequence: CASSLGRGARVNNEQFF. The CDR3 DNA reads TGTGCCAGCAGCTTGGGTAGGGGCGCAAGAGTAAACAATGAGCAGTTCTTC.

The rearrangement uses TRBV7-6 and TRBJ1-6; maybe TRBD1 (5 bases). V was trimmed by 5 bases and J by 9 bases, leaving 17 bases between them. The germline V gene has CDR1 SGHVS and CDR2 FNYEAQ. This CDR3 region has 15 residues. CDR3: CASSPSRDWSSPLHF. CDR3 in DNA: TGTGCCAGCAGCCCAAGTCGGGACTGGAGTTCACCCCTCCACTTT.

This clone was seen more than once but under ten times. The V and J genes are TRBV27 and TRBJ2-7; weak D call: TRBD1 (5 bases). CDR1 is MNHEY, CDR2 SMNVEV, per germline (reference sequence). The CDR3 loop spans 15 amino acids. V was trimmed by 6 bases and J by 0 bases, leaving 15 bases between them. CDR3 DNA: TGTGCCAGCAGCCGTTTGATAGGGGACTCCTACGAGCAGTACTTC. Translated: CASSRLIGDSYEQYF.

The sample holds many counts of this clone. The chain has TRBV27 and TRBJ2-7; D tentatively reads TRBD1 or TRBD2 (5 bases each). The CDR3 consists of 14 residues. Germline values: CDR1 MNHEY, CDR2 SMNVEV (reference sequence). The V and J ends lost 5 bases and 0 bases respectively, with 11 bases between them. The CDR3 sequence is CASSRDADSYEQYF. The CDR3, as DNA: TGTGCCAGCAGTAGGGACGCAGACTCCTACGAGCAGTACTTC.

This clone was recorded many times. The CDR3 DNA reads as TGTGCCACTGCTGGAGACAGGGTTAAGAATGAGCAGTTCTTC. Amino acids: CATAGDRVKNEQFF. The chain carries TRBV28 and TRBJ2-1; TRBD1 matches 7 bases. V was pared by 10 bases and J by 7 bases, with 13 bases of the junction left unmatched. The CDR3 totals 14 residues. Germline assignment: CDR1 MDHEN and CDR2 SYDVKM.

This clone was seen ten or more times. The sample carries other DNA sequences with the same CDR3. The chain recombines TRBV7-2 with TRBJ2-5; D ambiguous. V was cut by 6 bases and J by 4 bases, with 12 bases left in between. This CDR3 has 13 residues. Germline V gene data show CDR1 as SGHTA and CDR2 as FQGNSA. The CDR3 spells CASRLNPSETQYF. As DNA, the CDR3 is TGTGCCAGCAGATTAAATCCATCAGAGACCCAGTACTTC.

This clone has a count of ten or more. The CDR3 here is CASSYAGGSNQPQHF. The CDR3 bases are TGTGCCAGCAGTTACGCGGGGGGGAGCAATCAGCCCCAGCATTTT. The V gene is TRBV6-6, the J gene TRBJ1-5; tentatively, D is TRBD1 (5 bases). V lost 2 bases and J 1 base, leaving 9 bases between the germline ends. This CDR3 has 15 amino acids. The germline gives CDR1 MNHNY, CDR2 SVGAGI (reference sequence).

This clone occurred many times. J is TRBJ2-1 and V is TRBV4-1; 13 bases align to TRBD2. Trimming at V came to 4 bases and at J to 0 bases, leaving 6 bases not matched to a gene. This CDR3 spans 18 amino acids. The V gene's germline CDR1 is MGHRA and CDR2 YSYEKL. The CDR3 protein is CASSRGLAGTSSYNEQFF. In DNA form, the CDR3 reads TGCGCCAGCAGCCGGGGACTAGCGGGGACCAGCTCCTACAATGAGCAGTTCTTC.

The rearrangement uses TRBV20-1 and TRBJ1-1; D is unclear. The ends were cut back, 3 bases at V and 7 bases at J, with 21 bases in the middle. CDR3 size: 15 residues. Germline V gives CDR1 DFQATT, CDR2 SNEGSKA (reference sequence). This CDR3 is CSASPASSSGVEAFF. CDR3 DNA: TGCAGTGCTAGCCCCGCCTCGTCTAGCGGGGTTGAAGCTTTCTTT.

CDR3 bases: TGTGCCAGTAGTCTACCGGGACTAGGAGTCTACGAGCAGTACTTC. Protein product: CASSLPGLGVYEQYF. J is TRBJ2-7 and V is TRBV19, with 8 positions matching TRBD2. From germline, CDR1 is LNHDA and CDR2 SQIVND (reference sequence). The J segment lost 3 bases and the V segment lost 5 bases, leaving 9 bases of the junction unmatched. The CDR3 runs 15 residues.

V usage is TRBV5-5 and J usage is TRBJ1-1; 8 nucleotides align to TRBD1. Looked up from germline, CDR1 is SGHKS and CDR2 is YYEKEE (reference sequence). The CDR3 is 15 residues long. After removal of 4 bases from V and 5 bases from J, the junction contained 10 bases not matched to a gene. CDR3 sequence reads: CASSGRTGLRTEAFF. Here the CDR3 DNA reads TGTGCCAGCAGCGGCAGGACAGGGCTTAGGACTGAAGCTTTCTTT.

A note on this clone: A clone one base away is much larger, so this may be a read error. The CDR3 bases are TGTGCCAGCAGCCGATCCTCGGGAACGGAGAACCAGTACTTC. This codes for CASSRSSGTENQYF. The chain carries TRBV7-8 and TRBJ2-5, with D perhaps matching TRBD2 (5 bases). Germline V CDR1 and CDR2: SGHVS, FQNEAQ. The length of the CDR3 is 14 residues.

Many counts were recorded for this clone. The CDR3 DNA is TGTGCCAGCAGCCAAGAGGGTCAGGAGCCCCAGCATTTT. As protein: CASSQEGQEPQHF. The chain combines TRBV3-1 with TRBJ1-5; D remains ambiguous. The length of the CDR3 is 13 residues. The germline V and J ends were trimmed by 0 bases and 8 bases, with 8 bases remaining between them. Germline loops: CDR1 LGHDT, CDR2 YNNKEL (reference sequence). Using reference TRBV3-1 and TRBJ1-5 for the parts outside the CDR3, the full variable domain is DTAVSQTPKYLVTQMGNDKSIKCEQNLGHDTMYWYKQDSKKFLKIMFSYNNKELIINETVPNRFSPKSPDKAHLNLHINSLELGDSAVYFCASSQEGQEPQHFGDGTRLSIL.

The chain uses TRBV20-1 and TRBJ1-5; D gene unclear. Trimming shortened V by 3 bases and J by 4 bases, and 10 bases separated the two germline ends. The CDR3 extends over 13 amino acids. Per the germline V gene, CDR1 is DFQATT and CDR2 is SNEGSKA (reference sequence). CDR3 in amino acids: CSARRSLNQPQHF. Here the CDR3 DNA reads TGCAGTGCTAGGCGGTCCTTAAATCAGCCCCAGCATTTT.

The genes are TRBV24-1 and TRBJ1-1, with D tentatively TRBD1 (5 bases). The V end was cut by 4 bases, the J end by 6 bases, with 11 bases between. The CDR3 is 13 residues long. Germline assignment: CDR1 KGHDR and CDR2 SFDVKD. CDR3 region: CATSDNRYSEAFF. The DNA of the CDR3 is TGTGCCACCAGTGACAACAGGTATTCTGAAGCTTTCTTT.

This clone has ten or more counts. V is TRBV28 and J is TRBJ1-5, with D maybe TRBD1 (5 bases). V lost 4 bases to trimming and J lost 5 bases, with 9 bases between them. The CDR3 totals 13 residues. Per germline, CDR1 MDHEN and CDR2 SYDVKM. Here the CDR3 DNA reads TGTGCCAGCAGTTGGGACTCAGATCAGCCCCAGCATTTT. Protein sequence: CASSWDSDQPQHF.

The sample holds many counts of this clone. This chain connects TRBV7-9 to TRBJ1-1; TRBD1 is a possible D gene (6 bases). V was cut by 6 bases and J by 0 bases, with 11 bases left in between. Germline CDR1 SEHNR, CDR2 FQNEAQ (reference sequence). The CDR3 runs to 14 residues. The CDR3 sequence: CASSSDRLNTEAFF. CDR3 bases: TGTGCCAGCAGTTCCGACAGGTTGAACACTGAAGCTTTCTTT.

This clone counts as medium-sized. Other DNA sequences in the sample encode the same CDR3. The chain carries TRBV28 and TRBJ2-7, with D unresolved. CDR1 MDHEN and CDR2 SYDVKM come from the germline V gene. This CDR3 has 15 residues. Between the trimmed V and J ends, which lost 8 bases and 0 bases, there was a span of 17 bases. This CDR3 reads CASGSLGPVSYEQYF. CDR3 in DNA: TGTGCCAGCGGATCGTTGGGCCCTGTCTCCTACGAGCAGTACTTC.

This clone was observed at least ten times. This chain uses TRBV12-3 or TRBV12-4 with TRBJ1-4, with TRBD1 matching 7 bases. Germline trimming cut 0 bases from V and 8 bases from J; bases unmatched to any gene: 6. The CDR3 length is 15 residues. CDR3 sequence reads: CASSLADRRGEKLFF. The CDR3 DNA reads as TGTGCCAGCAGTTTAGCGGACAGGCGCGGGGAAAAACTGTTTTTT.

This clone was seen repeatedly, ten times or more. The J gene is TRBJ2-7, the V gene TRBV6-1, with D possibly matching TRBD2 (6 bases). CDR1 MNHNS and CDR2 SASEGT come from the germline V gene. Trimming left V 5 bases short and J 8 bases short, with 28 bases between. This CDR3 comprises 17 residues. CDR3 nucleotides: TGTGCCAGCAGTCCCCCGGGGGTTAGTGTGATATACACGAAGCAGTACTTC. The encoded protein is CASSPPGVSVIYTKQYF.

This clone occurred many times. This chain uses TRBV6-5 with TRBJ2-7, with 7 bases identical to TRBD1. Germline lookup yields CDR1 MNHEY and CDR2 SVGAGI. J gave up 1 base and V 2 bases, and 5 bases lay outside the gene matches. This CDR3 comprises 15 residues. CDR3 in DNA: TGTGCCAGCAGTTACAGAGAACAGGGGTCCTACGAGCAGTACTTC. It specifies CASSYREQGSYEQYF.